This T cell receptor (beta chain) was recovered during a study of cytomegalovirus exposure and HLA in healthy donors. On the study more broadly: An analysis done earlier identified almost 120 million unique TCR beta sequences from 200 million or so T cells. Most donors, 70% to 85% of approximately 400 genotyped, fell in the Caucasian-associated ancestry cluster.

Whole-study results and caveats: 87-base-pair reads could not separate some V segments, including TRBV6-2 and TRBV6-3.

As concerns this clone: Antigen specificity is unknown.

In the PCR, 60 Vbeta and 13 Jbeta primers were used. Data came from immunoSEQ multiplex PCR; TCRdb stores just in-frame clones and leaves some out. The data contain about 140,000 clones, around 77% of them singletons. Germline-derived CDR1 and CDR2 are LGHNT and FRNRAP. CDR3 size: 12 residues. The V end lost 7 bases, the J end lost 3 bases, and 10 bases lay between the germline ends. This rearrangement joins TRBV12-5 to TRBJ2-7; D remains ambiguous. Source material: PBMCs. The receptor was derived from a woman aged 50 to 60 in good health and CMV-seronegative. The CDR3 protein is CASALTRYEQYF. The DNA of the CDR3 is TGTGCTAGTGCCTTGACACGCTACGAGCAGTACTTC.